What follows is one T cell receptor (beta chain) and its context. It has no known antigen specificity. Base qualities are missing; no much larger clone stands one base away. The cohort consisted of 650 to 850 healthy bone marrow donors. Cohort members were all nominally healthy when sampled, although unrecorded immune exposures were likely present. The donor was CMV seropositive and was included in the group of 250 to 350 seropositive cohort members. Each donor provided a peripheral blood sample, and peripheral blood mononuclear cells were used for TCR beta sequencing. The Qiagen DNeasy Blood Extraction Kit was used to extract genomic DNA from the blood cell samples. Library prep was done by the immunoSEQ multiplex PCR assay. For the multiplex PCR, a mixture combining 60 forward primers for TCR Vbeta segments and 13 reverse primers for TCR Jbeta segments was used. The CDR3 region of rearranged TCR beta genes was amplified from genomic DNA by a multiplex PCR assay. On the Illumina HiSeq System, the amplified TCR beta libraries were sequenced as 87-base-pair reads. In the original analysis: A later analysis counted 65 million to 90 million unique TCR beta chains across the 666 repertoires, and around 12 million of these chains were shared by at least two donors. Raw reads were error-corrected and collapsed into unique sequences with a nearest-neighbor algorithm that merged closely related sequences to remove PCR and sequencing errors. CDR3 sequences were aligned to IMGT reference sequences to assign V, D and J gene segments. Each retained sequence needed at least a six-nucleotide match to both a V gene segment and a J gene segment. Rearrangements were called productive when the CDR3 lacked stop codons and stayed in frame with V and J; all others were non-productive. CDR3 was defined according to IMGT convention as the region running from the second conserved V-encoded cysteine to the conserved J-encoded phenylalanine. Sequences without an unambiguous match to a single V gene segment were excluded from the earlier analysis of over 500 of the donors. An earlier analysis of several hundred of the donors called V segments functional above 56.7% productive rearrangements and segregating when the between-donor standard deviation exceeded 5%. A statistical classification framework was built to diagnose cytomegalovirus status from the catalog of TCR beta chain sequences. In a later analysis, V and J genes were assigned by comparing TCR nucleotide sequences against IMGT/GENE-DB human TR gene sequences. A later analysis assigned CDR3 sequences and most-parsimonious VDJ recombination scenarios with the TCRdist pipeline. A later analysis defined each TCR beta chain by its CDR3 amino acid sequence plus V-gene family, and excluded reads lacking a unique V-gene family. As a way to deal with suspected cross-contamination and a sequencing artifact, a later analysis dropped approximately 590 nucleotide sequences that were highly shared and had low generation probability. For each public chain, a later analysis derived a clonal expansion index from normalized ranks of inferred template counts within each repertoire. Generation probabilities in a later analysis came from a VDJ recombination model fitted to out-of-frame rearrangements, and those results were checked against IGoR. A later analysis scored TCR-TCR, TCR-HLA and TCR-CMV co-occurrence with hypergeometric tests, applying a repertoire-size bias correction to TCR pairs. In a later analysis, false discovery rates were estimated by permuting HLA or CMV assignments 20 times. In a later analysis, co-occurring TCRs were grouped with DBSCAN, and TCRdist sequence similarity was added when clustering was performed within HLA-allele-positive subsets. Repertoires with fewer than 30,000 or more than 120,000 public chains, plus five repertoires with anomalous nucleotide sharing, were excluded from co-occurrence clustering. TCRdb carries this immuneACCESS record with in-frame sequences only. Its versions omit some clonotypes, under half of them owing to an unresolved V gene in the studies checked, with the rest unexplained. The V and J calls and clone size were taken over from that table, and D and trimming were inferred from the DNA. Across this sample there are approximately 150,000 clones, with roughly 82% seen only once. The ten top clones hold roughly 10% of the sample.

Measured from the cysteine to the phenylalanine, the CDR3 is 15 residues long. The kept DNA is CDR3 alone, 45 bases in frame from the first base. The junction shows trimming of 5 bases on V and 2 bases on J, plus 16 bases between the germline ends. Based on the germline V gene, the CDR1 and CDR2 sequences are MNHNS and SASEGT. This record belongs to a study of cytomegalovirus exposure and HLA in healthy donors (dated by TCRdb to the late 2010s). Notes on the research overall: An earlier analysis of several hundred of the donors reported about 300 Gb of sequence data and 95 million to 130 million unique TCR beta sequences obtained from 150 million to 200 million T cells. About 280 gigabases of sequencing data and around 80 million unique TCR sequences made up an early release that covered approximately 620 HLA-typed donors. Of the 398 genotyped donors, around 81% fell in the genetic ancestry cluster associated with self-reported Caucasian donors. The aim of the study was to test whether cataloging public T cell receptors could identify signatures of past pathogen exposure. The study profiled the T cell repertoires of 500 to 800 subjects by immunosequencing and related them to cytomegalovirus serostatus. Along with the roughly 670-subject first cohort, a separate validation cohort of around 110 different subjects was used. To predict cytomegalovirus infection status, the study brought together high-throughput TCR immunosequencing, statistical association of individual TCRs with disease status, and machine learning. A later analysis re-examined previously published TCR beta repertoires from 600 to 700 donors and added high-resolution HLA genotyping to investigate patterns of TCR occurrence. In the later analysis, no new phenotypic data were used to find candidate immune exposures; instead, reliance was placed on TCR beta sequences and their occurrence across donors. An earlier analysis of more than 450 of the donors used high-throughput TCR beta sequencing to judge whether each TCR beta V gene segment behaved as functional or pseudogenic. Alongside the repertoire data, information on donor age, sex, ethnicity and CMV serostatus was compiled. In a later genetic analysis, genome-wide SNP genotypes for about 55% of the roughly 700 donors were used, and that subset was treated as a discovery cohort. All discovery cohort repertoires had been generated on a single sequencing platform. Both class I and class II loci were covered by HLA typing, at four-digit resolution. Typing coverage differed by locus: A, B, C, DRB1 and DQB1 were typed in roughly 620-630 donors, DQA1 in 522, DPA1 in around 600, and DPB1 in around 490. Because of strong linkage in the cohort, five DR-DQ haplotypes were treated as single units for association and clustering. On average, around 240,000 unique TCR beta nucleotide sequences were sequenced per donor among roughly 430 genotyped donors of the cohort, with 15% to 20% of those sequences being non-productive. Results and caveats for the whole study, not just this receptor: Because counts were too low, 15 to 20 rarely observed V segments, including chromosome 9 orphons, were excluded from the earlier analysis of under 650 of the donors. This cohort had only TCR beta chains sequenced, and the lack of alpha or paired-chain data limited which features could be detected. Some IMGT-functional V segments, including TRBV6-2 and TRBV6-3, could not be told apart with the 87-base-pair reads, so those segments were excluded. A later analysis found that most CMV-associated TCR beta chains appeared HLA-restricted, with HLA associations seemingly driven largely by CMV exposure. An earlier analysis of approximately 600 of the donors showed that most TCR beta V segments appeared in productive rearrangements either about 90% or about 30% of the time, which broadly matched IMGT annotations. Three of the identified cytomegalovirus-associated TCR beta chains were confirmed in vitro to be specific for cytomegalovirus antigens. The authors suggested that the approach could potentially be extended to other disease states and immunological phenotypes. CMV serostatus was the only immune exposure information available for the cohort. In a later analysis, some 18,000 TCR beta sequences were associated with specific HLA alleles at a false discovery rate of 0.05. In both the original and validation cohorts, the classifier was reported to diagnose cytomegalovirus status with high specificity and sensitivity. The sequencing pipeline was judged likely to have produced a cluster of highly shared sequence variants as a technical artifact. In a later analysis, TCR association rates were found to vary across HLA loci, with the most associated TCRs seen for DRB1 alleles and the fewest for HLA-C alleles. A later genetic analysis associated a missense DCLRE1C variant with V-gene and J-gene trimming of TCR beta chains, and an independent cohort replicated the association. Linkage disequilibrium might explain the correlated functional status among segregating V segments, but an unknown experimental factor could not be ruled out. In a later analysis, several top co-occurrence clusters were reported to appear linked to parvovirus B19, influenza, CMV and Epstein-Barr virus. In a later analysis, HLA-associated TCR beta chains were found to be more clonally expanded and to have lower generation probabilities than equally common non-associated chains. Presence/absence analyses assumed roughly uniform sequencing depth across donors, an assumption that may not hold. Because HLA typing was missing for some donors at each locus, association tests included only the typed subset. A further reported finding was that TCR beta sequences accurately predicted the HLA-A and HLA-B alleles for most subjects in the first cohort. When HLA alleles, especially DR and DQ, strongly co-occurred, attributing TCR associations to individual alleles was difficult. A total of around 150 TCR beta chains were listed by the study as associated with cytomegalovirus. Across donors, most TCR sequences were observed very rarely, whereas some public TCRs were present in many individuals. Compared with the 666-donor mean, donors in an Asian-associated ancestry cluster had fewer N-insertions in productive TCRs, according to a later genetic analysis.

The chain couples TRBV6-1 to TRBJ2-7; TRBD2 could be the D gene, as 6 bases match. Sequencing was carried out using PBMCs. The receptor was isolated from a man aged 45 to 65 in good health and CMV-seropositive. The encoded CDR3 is CASSPALGGPYEQYF. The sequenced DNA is TGTGCCAGCAGTCCCGCGCTGGGAGGACCCTACGAGCAGTACTTC.